These 14 T cell receptor beta chains came from one sample sequenced in a study of graft-versus-host responses after intestinal transplantation. Data came from immunoSEQ multiplex PCR; TCRdb stores just in-frame clones and leaves some out. The sample has 7,400 or so clones; less than 35% are singletons. Responders that carried the CFSE label, about 200,000 of them, were plated with about 200,000 irradiated, violet-dye-labeled stimulator cells. The specimen was alloreactive CD8+ T cells from a mixed lymphocyte reaction culture, collected before intestinal transplant. The subset: CFSE-low proliferating T cells sorted from approximately six-day pre-transplant mixed lymphocyte reaction (GvH or HvG direction). These TCRs come from a human patient who received an intestinal transplant.

The rearrangement links TRBV4-1 to TRBJ1-5, with D possibly being TRBD1 (5 bases). V was clipped by 2 bases and J by 0 bases, with 14 bases between them. The length of the CDR3 is 17 residues. The germline V gene has CDR1 MGHRA and CDR2 YSYEKL. The CDR3: CASSQHVGQGSNQPQHF. The DNA for the CDR3 is TGCGCCAGCAGCCAACATGTGGGCCAGGGTAGCAATCAGCCCCAGCATTTT.

This clone was detected a few times. This chain links TRBV9 with TRBJ1-4, with D maybe TRBD1 (6 bases). This CDR3 has 15 amino acids. In germline, CDR1 is SGDLS, CDR2 YYNGEE. V was pared by 4 bases and J by 4 bases, with 14 bases between. The CDR3 nucleotides read TGTGCCAGCAGCCCGTGGACAGACGTTAATGAAAAACTGTTTTTT. Amino acid sequence: CASSPWTDVNEKLFF.

V gene TRBV19 combines with J gene TRBJ2-7; possible D gene TRBD1, 6 bases. This CDR3 has 13 amino acids. V was shortened by 3 bases and J by 7 bases, with 13 bases between the two germline ends. The V gene's germline CDR1 is LNHDA and CDR2 SQIVND (reference sequence). The chain's CDR3 is CASSMTRGSEQYF. The CDR3 DNA sequence: TGTGCCAGTAGTATGACCAGGGGAAGTGAGCAGTACTTC.

By share of the sample, this clone is medium-sized. The chain is built from TRBV28 and TRBJ1-1; D is unresolved. V lost 6 bases and J 2 bases, leaving 7 bases between the germline ends. CDR3 size: 12 residues. Germline values: CDR1 MDHEN, CDR2 SYDVKM. The CDR3 spells CASSDTNTEAFF. The DNA for the CDR3 is TGTGCCAGCAGCGACACTAACACTGAAGCTTTCTTT.

The rearrangement joins TRBV7-9 to TRBJ2-1; 8 nucleotides align to TRBD1. The V segment lost 2 bases and the J segment 6 bases; nucleotides outside the gene matches: 12. The CDR3 has 17 amino acids. Germline CDR1 is SEHNR and CDR2 is FQNEAQ (reference sequence). The DNA of the CDR3 is TGTGCCAGCAGCTTATTATACGGACAGGGATTTTTCAATGAGCAGTTCTTC. Its protein product is CASSLLYGQGFFNEQFF.

This clone was seen a handful of times. V gene TRBV4-3 combines with J gene TRBJ1-5; no firm D call. The CDR3 sequence is 15 residues long. Germline values: CDR1 LGHNA, CDR2 YSLEER. V lost 0 bases and J lost 4, with 10 bases in between. CDR3 nucleotide sequence: TGCGCCAGCAGCCAAGATTCGGGGTGGAATCAGCCCCAGCATTTT. It yields the protein CASSQDSGWNQPQHF.

This clone was seen only a few times. The chain links TRBV4-3 to TRBJ1-2; TRBD1 matches at 10 bases. The trim removed 0 bases at V and 3 bases at J, leaving 7 bases unmatched. Germline V CDR1 and CDR2: LGHNA, YSLEER. This CDR3 region has 17 residues. DNA of the CDR3: TGCGCCAGCAGCCAAGAAGTGACAGGGGGCGCTCACTATGGCTACACCTTC. Protein product: CASSQEVTGGAHYGYTF.

This rearrangement joins TRBV6-1 to TRBJ1-3; the D gene is possibly TRBD1 (5 bases). The CDR3 loop spans 13 amino acids. Trimming took off 9 bases at V and 4 bases at J, with 13 bases between the two ends. Germline V gives CDR1 MNHNS, CDR2 SASEGT. CDR3 in DNA: TGTGCCAGTGGTTGGGGGGTGGGAAACACCATATATTTT. Its protein is CASGWGVGNTIYF.

The chain is built from TRBV30 and TRBJ1-1; D is unresolved. Germline V lookup: CDR1 GTSNPN, CDR2 SVGIG (reference sequence). V gave up 1 base and J gave up 5 bases, with 8 bases separating them. This CDR3 is built from 12 residues. The DNA for the CDR3 is TGTGCCTGGAGTGGGGGAGGGACTGAAGCTTTCTTT. Translated, it gives CAWSGGGTEAFF.

This clone has only a few counts. The chain carries TRBV6-1 and TRBJ1-2; TRBD1 agrees at 9 bases. V was clipped by 4 bases and J by 6 bases; unmatched bases: 12. CDR3 length equals 16 residues. CDR1 and CDR2 (germline): MNHNS, SASEGT. The CDR3 DNA follows: TGTGCCAGCAGTGTGCATTCCTTACAGGGGGCAGATGGCTACACCTTC. Translated: CASSVHSLQGADGYTF.

The genes are TRBV7-9 and TRBJ2-5; D perhaps matches TRBD2 (5 bases). V was shortened by 5 bases and J by 14 bases, with 21 bases between the two germline ends. In germline, CDR1 is SEHNR, CDR2 FQNEAQ (reference sequence). The CDR3 extends over 13 amino acids. The CDR3 DNA is TGTGCCAGCAGCGAGAGCGGCTACGGAGTTGTTTACTTC. Translated: CASSESGYGVVYF.

This clone was found a few times. The CDR3 DNA reads TGTGCCAGCAGTGTCAGGGTGACAGGGGGCTACTATGGCTACACCTTC. Its protein is CASSVRVTGGYYGYTF. This chain joins TRBV6-1 and TRBJ1-2, with TRBD1 matching 10 bases. Germline values: CDR1 MNHNS, CDR2 SASEGT. The CDR3 sequence is 16 residues long. Trimming removed 4 bases from V and 3 bases from J; junction bases left unmatched: 8.

This clone was observed a handful of times. V gene TRBV6-1 combines with J gene TRBJ2-7; no reliable D call. This CDR3 has 13 residues. V lost 3 bases and J 4 bases, leaving 10 bases between the germline ends. Germline CDR1 MNHNS, CDR2 SASEGT. The chain's CDR3 is CASSDLFTYEQYF. DNA for the CDR3: TGTGCCAGCAGTGATCTGTTTACATACGAGCAGTACTTC.

The V and J genes are TRBV6-5 and TRBJ1-1; D call uncertain. V lost 0 bases and J 4 bases, leaving 6 bases between the germline ends. The CDR3 is 13 amino acids. The germline CDR1 and CDR2 sequences are MNHEY and SVGAGI. Here the CDR3 DNA reads TGTGCCAGCAGTTACTCGGGGAGCACTGAAGCTTTCTTT. It encodes CASSYSGSTEAFF.